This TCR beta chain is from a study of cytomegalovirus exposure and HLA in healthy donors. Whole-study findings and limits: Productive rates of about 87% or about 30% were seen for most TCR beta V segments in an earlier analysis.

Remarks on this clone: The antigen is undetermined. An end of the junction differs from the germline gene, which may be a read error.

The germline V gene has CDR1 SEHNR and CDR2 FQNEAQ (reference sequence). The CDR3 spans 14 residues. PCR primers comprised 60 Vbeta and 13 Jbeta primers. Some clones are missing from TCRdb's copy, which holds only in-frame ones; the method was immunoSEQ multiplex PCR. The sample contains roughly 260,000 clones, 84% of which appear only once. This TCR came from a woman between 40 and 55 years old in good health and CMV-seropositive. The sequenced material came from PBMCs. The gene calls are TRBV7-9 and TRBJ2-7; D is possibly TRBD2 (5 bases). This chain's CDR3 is CSSSLEGLAARQYF. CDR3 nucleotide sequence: TGTTCCAGCAGCTTAGAAGGACTCGCGGCGAGGCAGTACTTC.